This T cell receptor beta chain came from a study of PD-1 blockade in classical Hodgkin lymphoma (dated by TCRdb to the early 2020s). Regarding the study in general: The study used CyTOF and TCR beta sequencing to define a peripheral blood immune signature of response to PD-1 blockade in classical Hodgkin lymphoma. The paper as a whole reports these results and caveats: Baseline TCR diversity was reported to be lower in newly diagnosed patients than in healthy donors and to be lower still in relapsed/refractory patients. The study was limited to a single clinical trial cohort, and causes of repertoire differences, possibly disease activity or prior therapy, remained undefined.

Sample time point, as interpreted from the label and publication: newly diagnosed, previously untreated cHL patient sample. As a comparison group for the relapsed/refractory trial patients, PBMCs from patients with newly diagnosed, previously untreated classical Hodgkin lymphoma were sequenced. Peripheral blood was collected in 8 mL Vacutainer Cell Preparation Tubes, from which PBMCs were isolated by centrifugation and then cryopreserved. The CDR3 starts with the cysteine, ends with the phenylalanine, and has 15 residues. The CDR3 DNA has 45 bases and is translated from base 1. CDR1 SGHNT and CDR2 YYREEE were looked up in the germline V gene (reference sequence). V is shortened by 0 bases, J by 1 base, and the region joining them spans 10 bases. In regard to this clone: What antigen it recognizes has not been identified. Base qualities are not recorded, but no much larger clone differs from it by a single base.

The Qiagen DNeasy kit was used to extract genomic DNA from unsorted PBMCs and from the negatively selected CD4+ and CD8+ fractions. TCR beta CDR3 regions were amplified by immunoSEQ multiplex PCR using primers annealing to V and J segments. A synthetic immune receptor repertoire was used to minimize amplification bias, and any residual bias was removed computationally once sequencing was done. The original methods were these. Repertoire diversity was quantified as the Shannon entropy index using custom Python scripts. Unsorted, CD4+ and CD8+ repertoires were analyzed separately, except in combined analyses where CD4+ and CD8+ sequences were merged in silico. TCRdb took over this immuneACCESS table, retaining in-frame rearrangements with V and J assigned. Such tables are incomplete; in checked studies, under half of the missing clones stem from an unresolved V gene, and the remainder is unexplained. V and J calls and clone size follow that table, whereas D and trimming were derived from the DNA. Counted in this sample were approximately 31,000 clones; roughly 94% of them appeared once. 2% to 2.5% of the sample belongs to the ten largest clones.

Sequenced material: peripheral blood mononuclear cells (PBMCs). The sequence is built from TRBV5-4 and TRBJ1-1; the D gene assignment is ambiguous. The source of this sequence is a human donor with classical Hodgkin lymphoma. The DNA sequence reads TGTGCCAGCAGCTTGGCGCGGGTGGGGAACACTGAAGCTTTCTTT. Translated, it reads CASSLARVGNTEAFF.